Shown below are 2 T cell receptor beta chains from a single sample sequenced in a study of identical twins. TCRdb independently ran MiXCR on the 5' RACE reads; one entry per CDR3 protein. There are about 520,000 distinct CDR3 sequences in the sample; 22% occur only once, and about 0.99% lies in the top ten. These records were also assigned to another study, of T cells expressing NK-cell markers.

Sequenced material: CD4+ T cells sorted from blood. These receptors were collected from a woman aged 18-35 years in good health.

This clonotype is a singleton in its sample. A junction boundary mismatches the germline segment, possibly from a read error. Here the CDR3 reads CASSLRPAGVETQYF. The CDR3 DNA sequence: TGTGCTAGCAGCTTACGCCCAGCGGGGGTTGAGACCCAGTACTTC. The chain employs TRBV7-7 and TRBJ2-5; 8 positions match TRBD2. The germline V gene encodes CDR1 SSHAT and CDR2 FNYEAQ (reference sequence). CDR3 size: 15 residues.

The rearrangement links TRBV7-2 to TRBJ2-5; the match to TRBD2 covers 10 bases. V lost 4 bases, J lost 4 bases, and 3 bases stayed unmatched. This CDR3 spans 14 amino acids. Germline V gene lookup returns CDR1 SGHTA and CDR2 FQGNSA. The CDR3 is CASSSAGGIETQYF. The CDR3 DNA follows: TGTGCCAGCAGCTCAGCGGGAGGGATAGAGACCCAGTACTTC.